These 27 T cell receptor beta chains share one sample of origin, sequenced in a study of cytomegalovirus exposure and HLA in healthy donors. The primer mix had 60 Vbeta and 13 Jbeta primers. Sequencing used immunoSEQ multiplex PCR; TCRdb keeps in-frame clones, though not all of them. The sample carries around 110,000 clones, 50% to 65% recorded once. Sequenced material: PBMCs. The receptors derive from a middle-aged woman in good health and CMV-seropositive.

The chain combines TRBV19 with TRBJ2-7; 10 bases line up with TRBD1. Germline CDR1 reads LNHDA; CDR2 reads SQIVND (reference sequence). CDR3 size: 15 residues. V dropped 5 bases and J dropped 6; count of bases not matched to a gene: 10. CDR3 in amino acids: CASSREGTGVGEQYF. In DNA form, the CDR3 reads TGTGCCAGTAGTCGGGAGGGGACAGGGGTTGGCGAGCAGTACTTC.

This chain joins TRBV28 and TRBJ2-7, with 10 bases matching TRBD1. V was clipped by 8 bases and J by 1 base; unmatched bases: 5. The germline V gene encodes CDR1 MDHEN and CDR2 SYDVKM. This CDR3 contains 14 residues. The CDR3 loop is CASAWDRGSYEQYF. The CDR3, as DNA: TGTGCCAGCGCATGGGACAGGGGTTCCTACGAGCAGTACTTC.

The chain is built from TRBV28 and TRBJ1-5; no clear D. Trimming stripped 1 base from V and 0 bases from J, with 4 bases between. CDR1 and CDR2 from the germline V gene are MDHEN and SYDVKM. The CDR3 consists of 14 residues. CDR3 amino acids: CASSLFGSNQPQHF. CDR3 sequence (DNA): TGTGCCAGCAGTTTATTCGGTAGCAATCAGCCCCAGCATTTT.

The chain carries TRBV7-2 and TRBJ2-7; 12 positions match TRBD2. Unmatched junction bases numbered 3, after V lost 5 bases and J lost 1 base. This CDR3 comprises 15 residues. Germline V gene lookup returns CDR1 SGHTA and CDR2 FQGNSA. CDR3 DNA sequence: TGTGCCAGCAGCCAGACTAGCGGGAGTTCCTACGAGCAGTACTTC. This sequence encodes CASSQTSGSSYEQYF.

The V call is TRBV7-9, the J call TRBJ1-4; D not resolved. Germline V gene lookup returns CDR1 SEHNR and CDR2 FQNEAQ (reference sequence). V gave up 5 bases and J gave up 6 bases, with 16 bases separating them. The CDR3 consists of 15 residues. CDR3 nucleotides: TGTGCCAGCAGCCCAGGTCTGGGGAGTGATGAAAAACTGTTTTTT. It encodes CASSPGLGSDEKLFF.

J is TRBJ2-2 and V is TRBV6-5; possible D gene TRBD1, 5 bases. The CDR3 covers 14 residues. The V and J ends lost 5 bases and 1 base respectively, with 8 bases between them. CDR1 is MNHEY, CDR2 SVGAGI, per germline. CDR3 protein: CASSHRWNTGELFF. The DNA for the CDR3 is TGTGCCAGCAGTCACAGGTGGAACACCGGGGAGCTGTTTTTT.

The chain carries TRBV5-1 and TRBJ1-5; D is uncertain. Germline V gene sequence: CDR1 SGHRS, CDR2 YFSETQ. This CDR3 is built from 11 residues. The V end was cut by 4 bases, the J end by 10 bases, with 9 bases between. In nucleotides, the CDR3 is TGCGCCAGCAGCGACCGACTACCCCAGCATTTT. Its translation is CASSDRLPQHF.

The V call is TRBV11-2, the J call TRBJ1-2, with a weak D call TRBD1 (6 bases). Trimming pared 4 bases from V and 7 bases from J, leaving 16 bases between. CDR3 size: 14 residues. Germline CDR1 and CDR2: SGHAT and FQNNGV. This chain's CDR3 is CASSSNRAPGGYTF. The CDR3 bases are TGTGCCAGCAGCTCCAACAGGGCCCCTGGTGGCTACACCTTC.

In its sample, this clone was seen a few times. In DNA, the CDR3 is TGTGCCAGCTCGCCGGGACAGCACACGGGAAACACCATATATTTT. Translation gives CASSPGQHTGNTIYF. The chain has TRBV18 and TRBJ1-3; 7 positions agree with TRBD1. The V gene end was trimmed by 6 bases and the J gene end by 4 bases; junction bases not matched to a gene: 9. The CDR3 spans 15 residues. CDR1 KGHSH and CDR2 LQKENI come from the germline V gene.

This clone was picked up a small number of times. CDR3 loop: CASSLNTGGETQYF. CDR3 nucleotide sequence: TGTGCCAGCAGCCTAAACACGGGAGGGGAGACCCAGTACTTC. This chain joins TRBV11-2 and TRBJ2-5; 8 nucleotides line up with TRBD2. Germline V CDR1 and CDR2: SGHAT, FQNNGV. The CDR3 length is 14 residues. V gave up 5 bases and J gave up 5 bases; unmatched junction bases: 7.

The chain has TRBV5-1 and TRBJ2-7; 8 nucleotides match TRBD2. CDR1 and CDR2 (germline): SGHRS, YFSETQ. V dropped 3 bases and J dropped 2; count of bases not matched to a gene: 7. This CDR3 has 15 amino acids. The CDR3 is CASSWGGSGTYEQYF. In DNA, the CDR3 is TGCGCCAGCAGCTGGGGAGGTAGCGGGACCTACGAGCAGTACTTC.

This clone was detected a few times. This chain links TRBV5-1 with TRBJ2-7; TRBD2 aligns across 9 bases. Germline values: CDR1 SGHRS, CDR2 YFSETQ. Trimming removed 4 bases from V and 3 bases from J; junction bases left unmatched: 5. CDR3 size: 14 residues. DNA for the CDR3: TGCGCCAGCAGCCCCTGGCGGGAGGGCTACGAGCAGTACTTC. Translated, it gives CASSPWREGYEQYF.

This clone was detected a few times. This sequence joins TRBV10-3 and TRBJ2-3; D gene ambiguous. V was cut by 2 bases and J by 6 bases, with 12 bases left in between. The CDR3 is 14 amino acids. The germline CDR1 and CDR2 sequences are ENHRY and SYGVKD. The CDR3 nucleotides are TGTGCCATCAGTGAGCATCTCTTTCGGGATACGCAGTATTTT. Its protein is CAISEHLFRDTQYF.

The genes are TRBV7-2 and TRBJ1-1; 9 nucleotides align to TRBD1. Germline CDR1 SGHTA, CDR2 FQGNSA. V lost 5 bases, J lost 1 base, and 5 bases stayed unmatched. The CDR3 spans 15 residues. For the CDR3, the DNA is TGTGCCAGCAGCCGCCAGGGACAGGGGAACACTGAAGCTTTCTTT. Amino acid sequence: CASSRQGQGNTEAFF.

The sample holds a few counts of this clone. The rearrangement links TRBV6-5 to TRBJ2-3; TRBD2 matches at 9 bases. Germline V lookup: CDR1 MNHEY, CDR2 SVGAGI. The CDR3 loop spans 15 amino acids. The junction had 9 bases not matched to a gene; V was cut back by 8 bases and J by 3 bases. The CDR3: CASGAGGMRTDTQYF. CDR3 coding DNA: TGTGCCAGCGGTGCGGGGGGGATGAGGACAGATACGCAGTATTTT.

The chain recombines TRBV5-6 with TRBJ2-5; 9 nucleotides align to TRBD1. The last part of the DNA fits TRBJ2-7 better; the J call may be wrong. Per germline, CDR1 SGHDT and CDR2 YYEEEE. The CDR3 contains 15 residues. CDR3 loop: CASSARDRVSGEQYF. The CDR3 DNA is TGTGCCAGCAGCGCCCGGGACAGGGTTTCTGGCGAGCAGTACTTC.

The chain links TRBV4-1 to TRBJ2-3; 9 bases fit TRBD2. CDR1 is MGHRA, CDR2 YSYEKL, per germline. The V and J ends lost 7 bases and 2 bases, in that order; junction bases with no gene match: 10. The CDR3 is made up of 16 amino acids. CDR3 sequence reads: CASTSGISPYTDTQYF. For the CDR3, the DNA is TGCGCCAGCACTAGCGGGATCTCTCCTTACACAGATACGCAGTATTTT.

This chain connects TRBV9 to TRBJ2-1; D gene ambiguous. The CDR3 is 15 residues long. Germline V lookup: CDR1 SGDLS, CDR2 YYNGEE. The germline V and J ends were trimmed by 4 bases and 0 bases, with 11 bases remaining between them. The CDR3 DNA reads as TGTGCCAGCAGCCTATTTGACAACTCCTACAATGAGCAGTTCTTC. Residues: CASSLFDNSYNEQFF.

The chain couples TRBV5-6 to TRBJ2-7, with TRBD1 identical over 7 bases. The V gene's germline CDR1 is SGHDT and CDR2 YYEEEE. The trim removed 1 base at V and 3 bases at J, leaving 4 bases unmatched. CDR3 length: 14 residues. CDR3 protein: CASSLTGADYEQYF. Here the CDR3 DNA reads TGTGCCAGCAGCTTGACAGGGGCCGACTACGAGCAGTACTTC.

This chain joins TRBV14 and TRBJ1-1; D is undetermined. In germline, CDR1 is SGHDN, CDR2 FVKESK. The CDR3 contains 14 residues. Trimming pared 1 base from V and 1 base from J, leaving 7 bases between. This CDR3 is CASSQVPRNTEAFF. The DNA for the CDR3 is TGTGCCAGCAGCCAAGTACCGAGGAACACTGAAGCTTTCTTT.

The gene calls are TRBV2 and TRBJ2-5; 7 bases line up with TRBD1. The CDR3 has 14 amino acids. With 3 bases clipped from V and 5 bases from J, the junction kept 6 bases outside the gene matches. Germline CDR1 SNHLY, CDR2 FYNNEI. CDR3 sequence (DNA): TGTGCCAGCAGTGAGAGGGGGCCGCGGGAGACCCAGTACTTC. As protein: CASSERGPRETQYF.

The genes are TRBV9 and TRBJ2-5; D is possibly TRBD2 (6 bases). Trimming took 5 bases from V and 5 from J, leaving 22 bases between them. The CDR3 covers 16 residues. Germline lookup yields CDR1 SGDLS and CDR2 YYNGEE. The CDR3 region is CASSAGGTRDSETQYF. As DNA, the CDR3 is TGTGCCAGCAGTGCTGGGGGGACCAGGGATTCGGAGACCCAGTACTTC.

CDR3 nucleotide sequence: TGTGCCAGTAGTATAGGAGAATACCCCGTCTACGAGCAGTACTTC. This sequence encodes CASSIGEYPVYEQYF. The chain has TRBV19 and TRBJ2-7; D is unresolved. Between the trimmed V and J ends, which lost 1 base and 3 bases, there was a span of 13 bases. Germline lookup yields CDR1 LNHDA and CDR2 SQIVND (reference sequence). The CDR3 loop spans 15 amino acids. The variable domain in full, completed from reference TRBV19 and TRBJ2-7, reads DGGITQSPKYLFRKEGQNVTLSCEQNLNHDAMYWYRQDPGQGLRLIYYSQIVNDFQKGDIAEGYSVSREKKESFPLTVTSAQKNPTAFYLCASSIGEYPVYEQYFGPGTRLTVT.

This clone was seen a few times. The chain employs TRBV4-3 and TRBJ2-5, with TRBD2 matching 8 bases. Matching the DNA end better, TRBJ2-7 makes the J call doubtful. Germline CDR1 reads LGHNA; CDR2 reads YSLEER. The CDR3 totals 15 residues. Here the CDR3 reads CASSQERERSYEQYF. CDR3 DNA sequence: TGCGCCAGCAGCCAGGAGCGGGAGCGCTCCTACGAGCAGTACTTC.

This clone has just a few counts. This chain uses TRBV25-1 with TRBJ2-7; 9 bases line up with TRBD2. The V segment lost 6 bases and the J segment 3 bases; nucleotides outside the gene matches: 6. The CDR3 spans 14 residues. Germline V gene data show CDR1 as MGHDK and CDR2 as SYGVNS. CDR3 nucleotides: TGTGCCAGCAGGGGCGGGAGGGCCGGCTACGAGCAGTACTTC. Protein product: CASRGGRAGYEQYF.

V gene TRBV9 combines with J gene TRBJ2-3; TRBD1 agrees at 7 bases. CDR3 length equals 15 residues. Germline trimming cut 1 base from V and 7 bases from J; bases unmatched to any gene: 9. From germline, CDR1 is SGDLS and CDR2 YYNGEE. The CDR3 loop is CASSVSGQAWNTQYF. DNA of the CDR3: TGTGCCAGCAGCGTATCTGGACAGGCATGGAATACGCAGTATTTT.

The chain has TRBV2 and TRBJ2-3, with 12 positions matching TRBD2. The germline gives CDR1 SNHLY, CDR2 FYNNEI. This CDR3 has 18 residues. Trimming took 0 bases from V and 9 from J; bases not matched to a gene: 13. CDR3 coding DNA: TGTGCCAGCAGTGAAGCGCTTCGGCTAGCGGGAGGGGAAGGGACGCAGTATTTT. It specifies CASSEALRLAGGEGTQYF.